The T cell receptor (beta chain) described here comes from a study of blood T cell repertoires in COVID-19. For the study at large: T cells, B-cell-depleted T cells, or PBMCs supplied cDNA or gDNA.

Germline V gene lookup returns CDR1 SGDLS and CDR2 YYNGEE. The CDR3 spans 14 residues. Assignment of participants to cohorts was predicated upon participant-reported clinical history. Repertoires were generated with immunoSEQ multiplex PCR, while TCRdb's copy carries only in-frame clones and drops some. The sample carries approximately 300,000 clones, over 75% recorded once. Of note for this clone: The junction departs from germline at one end; a sequencing error may be responsible. This specimen includes other DNA sequences encoding the same CDR3.

The chain couples TRBV9 to TRBJ2-3; 7 positions agree with TRBD2. What was sequenced was PBMCs or T cells enriched from blood (not recorded which). The TCR was taken from a woman aged 30 to 39 who had recovered from COVID-19. The CDR3 DNA sequence: TGTGCTAGCAGCGTTGGGGGGGTCACAGATACGCAGTATTTT. Amino acids: CASSVGGVTDTQYF.